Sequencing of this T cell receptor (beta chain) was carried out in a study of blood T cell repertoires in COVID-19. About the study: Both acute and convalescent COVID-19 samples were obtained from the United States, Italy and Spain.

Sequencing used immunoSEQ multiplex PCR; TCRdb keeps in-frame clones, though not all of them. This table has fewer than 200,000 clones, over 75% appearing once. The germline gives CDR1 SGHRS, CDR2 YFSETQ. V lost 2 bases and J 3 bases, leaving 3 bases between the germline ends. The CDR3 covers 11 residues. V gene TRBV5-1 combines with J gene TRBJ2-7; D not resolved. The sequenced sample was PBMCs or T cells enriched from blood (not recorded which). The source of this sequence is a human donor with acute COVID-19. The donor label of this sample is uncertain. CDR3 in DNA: TGCGCCAGCAGCTTTAACTACGAGCAGTACTTC. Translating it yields CASSFNYEQYF.